The sequence of this T cell receptor beta chain was determined in a study of beta chain features in type 1 diabetes. The whole isolated RNA underwent reverse transcription, so sequencing captured expressed TCRB transcripts. The assay was immunoSEQ multiplex PCR, and TCRdb's table has in-frame clones only and misses some. The sample contains about 900,000 clones, roughly 15% of which appear only once. In all sorted populations, purity surpassed 95%. Germline V lookup: CDR1 MDHEN, CDR2 SYDVKM. J lost 4 bases, V lost 6 bases, and 19 bases had no gene match. The CDR3 extends over 18 amino acids. Overall study findings and caveats: cDNA sequencing could over-represent cells with high TCR expression. People with Type 1 diabetes carried modestly yet significantly shorter TCRB CDR3s in all four CD4+ subsets.

This clone was detected a few times. Its antigen remains unidentified. The source is a woman aged 18-29 years in good health. The sequenced sample was naive CD4+ T cells from blood. The chain combines TRBV28 with TRBJ1-1, with TRBD1 matching over 8 bases. CDR3 bases: TGTGCCAGCAGACGCTCATTTTCAGGGGGCGTCTGGGGCACTGAAGCTTTCTTT. Translation: CASRRSFSGGVWGTEAFF. Variable domain in full (rest from reference TRBV28 and TRBJ1-1): DVKVTQSSRYLVKRTGEKVFLECVQDMDHENMFWYRQDPGLGLRLIYFSYDVKMKEKGDIPEGYSVSREKKERFSLILESASTNQTSMYLCASRRSFSGGVWGTEAFFGQGTRLTVV.